This TCR beta chain appears in the sequencing data of a study of cytomegalovirus exposure and HLA in healthy donors. General study results and limits: One variant, a missense change in DCLRE1C, was linked in a later analysis to TCR beta V- and J-gene trimming. Later findings reportedly placed an Asian-associated ancestry cluster below the roughly 660-donor mean for N-insertions.

The CDR3 loop spans 14 amino acids. V was trimmed by 8 bases and J by 2 bases, leaving 12 bases between them. PCR employed 60 Vbeta and 13 Jbeta primers. The protocol was immunoSEQ multiplex PCR, while the TCRdb copy is restricted to in-frame clones and leaves out a portion. Among some 130,000 clones, roughly 84% were seen once, and the ten largest hold 2% to 3%. Comment on this clone: No antigen is known for it.

The chain combines TRBV23-1 with TRBJ1-4; D uncertain. TRBV23-1 is designated an ORF whose function remains uncertain. The sequenced sample consisted of PBMCs. This TCR derives from a man aged 45-60 years in good health and CMV-seronegative. CDR3 amino acids: CASPPNGTNEKLFF. The CDR3 coding sequence is TGCGCCAGCCCCCCGAACGGGACTAATGAAAAACTGTTTTTT.